A selection of T cell receptor beta chains follows, all from one sample in a study of T cell repertoires in cytomegalovirus infection. Their specific antigens are unknown. TCRdb reprocessed the reads with MiXCR, giving one entry per CDR3 protein. The top ten clones hold roughly 58% of a sample with approximately 120,000 distinct CDR3 sequences, about 31% of them seen once. The sample consisted of CD8+ T cells from cultured PBMCs, taken from culture after CMV antigen stimulation. Source of these receptors: a human donor in good health (CMV status not recorded). Some clones in this sample may be carry-over from other donors' samples. Each CDR3 is given with its conserved first and last residue. Fields, in order: J gene, D gene, V gene, clone size, CDR3 DNA, CDR3 protein. A D gene is named only where the DNA matches it firmly. Expanded clones get a size class; other rows say once, few or many, or leave the size out.

>TRBJ1-2|-|TRBV6-2/TRBV6-3|many
TGTGCCAGCAGTTTAACCGCAGTTATCAACTATGGCTACACCTTC
CASSLTAVINYGYTF
>TRBJ2-7|TRBD1|TRBV20-1|-
TGCAGTGCTATGAGACGGGACAGGTTGTCCTACGAGCAGTACTTC
CSAMRRDRLSYEQYF
>TRBJ2-3|-|TRBV7-9|-
TGTGCCAGCAGCCGCACCTGGACAAGCACAGATACGCAGTATTTT
CASSRTWTSTDTQYF
>TRBJ2-3|-|TRBV7-9|few
TGTGCCAGCAGCTTGGGACTCCCGCTCGATACGCAGTATTTT
CASSLGLPLDTQYF
>TRBJ1-2|-|TRBV20-1|many
TGCAGTGCTAACGAGCCTTCGACTGGCTATGGCTACACCTTC
CSANEPSTGYGYTF
>TRBJ2-3|-|TRBV18|few
TGTGCCAGCTCACCACCGGAAGTCCCCATTGGGGATACGCAGTATTTT
CASSPPEVPIGDTQYF
>TRBJ2-1|-|TRBV2|-
TGTGCCAGCAGAGCCAGTGGGGAATTCTCCTACAATGAGCAGTTCTTC
CASRASGEFSYNEQFF
>TRBJ2-2|-|TRBV5-6|-
TGTGCCAGCAGCTTGGCCAATGTGGGCTCCACCGGGGAGCTGTTTTTT
CASSLANVGSTGELFF
>TRBJ2-7|-|TRBV7-9|-
TGTGCCAGCAGCTTAGGCGGGACCGTGGAGCAGTACTTC
CASSLGGTVEQYF
>TRBJ1-5|-|TRBV19|few
TGTGCCAGTAGTATAGGGGAACAGCCCCAGCATTTT
CASSIGEQPQHF
>TRBJ1-6|TRBD1|TRBV6-8|few
TGTGCCAGCAGTCCGGGACAGGGGCTTTCACCCCTCCACTTT
CASSPGQGLSPLHF
>TRBJ2-7|TRBD1|TRBV3-1|few
TGTGCCAGCAGCCCTGACAGGGGGCGCGGGGGTTACGAGCAGTACTTC
CASSPDRGRGGYEQYF
>TRBJ2-3|-|TRBV10-3|few
TGTGCCATCACCGGGGCTAGCAGAGGAACTAGCACAGATACGCAGTATTTT
CAITGASRGTSTDTQYF
>TRBJ2-7|-|TRBV7-8|many
TGTGCCAGCAGCTTAGTTGCGGTAGTGAACTACGAGCAGTACTTC
CASSLVAVVNYEQYF
>TRBJ2-5|-|TRBV7-6|-
TGTGCCAGCAGCTTATTGAGCCCCCTGGAGACCCAGTACTTC
CASSLLSPLETQYF
>TRBJ1-3|-|TRBV12-3/TRBV12-4|-
TGTGCCAGCACTCCCGCTACTGGAAACACCATATATTTT
CASTPATGNTIYF
>TRBJ2-1|-|TRBV12-3/TRBV12-4|once
TGTGCCAGCAGTTCGGACTACAGGGGCGAGCAGTTCTTC
CASSSDYRGEQFF
>TRBJ1-2|TRBD1|TRBV12-3/TRBV12-4|-
TGTGCCAGCAGTTTCGGAGCTGGACAGGATTTGGGCTACACCTTC
CASSFGAGQDLGYTF
>TRBJ2-5|-|TRBV7-2|few
TGTGCCAGCAGCTTAGAGGCGTGGGGGGCGGGGCAAGAGACCCAGTACTTC
CASSLEAWGAGQETQYF
>TRBJ1-2|-|TRBV6-1|-
TGTGCCAGCAGTGAAGCGCTCCTGTTCGTCCCGAACCCCTTC
CASSEALLFVPNPF
>TRBJ1-1|-|TRBV5-4|-
TGTGCCAGCAGCTTGGACCCCGGGACGGTAAACACTGAAGCTTTCTTT
CASSLDPGTVNTEAFF
>TRBJ1-2|TRBD1|TRBV7-2|large
TGTGCCAGCAGTTCGGACAGGGCGCGCTCTAACTATGGCTACACCTTC
CASSSDRARSNYGYTF
>TRBJ2-2|-|TRBV11-2|-
TGTGCCAGCAGCGGAGGGGGGGAAAACACCGGGGAGCTGTTTTTT
CASSGGGENTGELFF
>TRBJ2-3|TRBD2|TRBV4-1|few
TGCGCCAGCAGCCAAGGACTAGCGGCCGGGACTAGCACAGATACGCAGTATTTT
CASSQGLAAGTSTDTQYF
>TRBJ1-4|-|TRBV7-2|-
TGTGCCAGCAGCTTTTCGGTCCCCCAGGAAGAGAAACTGTTTTTT
CASSFSVPQEEKLFF
>TRBJ1-4|-|TRBV7-2|many
TGTGCCAGCAGCCCAACGCCGGGGAGGGCTAATGAAAAACTGTTTTTT
CASSPTPGRANEKLFF
>TRBJ1-4|-|TRBV7-9|-
TGTGCCAGCAGCTTCGATGCCGGTGAAAAACTGTTTTTT
CASSFDAGEKLFF
>TRBJ2-5|TRBD1|TRBV5-6|few
TGTGCCAGCAGCATAACGACAGGGTTGGAAGAGACCCAGTACTTC
CASSITTGLEETQYF
>TRBJ1-2|TRBD1|TRBV6-6|many
TGTGCCAGCAGCCTTAGTGTCGTCGGGACAGGTGGCTACACCTTC
CASSLSVVGTGGYTF
>TRBJ2-1|-|TRBV20-1|once
TGCAGTGCTGCCCTACAAGAGTTTAATGAGCAGTTCTTC
CSAALQEFNEQFF
>TRBJ1-2|-|TRBV7-9|-
TGTGCCAGCAGCTTAGCGGGGCAGGGCTATGGCTACACCTTC
CASSLAGQGYGYTF
>TRBJ2-3|-|TRBV7-2|few
TGTGCCAGCAGCTTAGCTCCGACGGCTCCCCACAGCACAGATACGCAGTATTTT
CASSLAPTAPHSTDTQYF
>TRBJ1-2|-|TRBV6-1|-
TGTGCCAGCAGTGGATCTGGCGATGGCTACACCTTC
CASSGSGDGYTF
>TRBJ2-3|-|TRBV2|-
TGTGCCAGCAGGGGGGGCCGTGGTCCAGATACGCAGTATTTT
CASRGGRGPDTQYF
>TRBJ2-7|-|TRBV7-9|-
TGTGCCAGCAGCTTAGAACTTTCACCCTCCTACGAGCAGTACTTC
CASSLELSPSYEQYF
>TRBJ2-7|-|TRBV5-1|-
TGCGCCAGCAGCTTGGGCTCCGGTCCAGCTAGCTACGAGCAGTACTTC
CASSLGSGPASYEQYF
>TRBJ2-3|TRBD1|TRBV10-3|few
TGTGCCATCAGGCGGACAGGGGGAGAAATCACAGATACGCAGTATTTT
CAIRRTGGEITDTQYF
>TRBJ2-3|TRBD2|TRBV7-9|few
TGTGCCAGCAGCTATCTAGCGGCTAGCACAGATACGCAGTATTTT
CASSYLAASTDTQYF
>TRBJ1-3|-|TRBV5-5|-
TGTGCCAGCAGCCAGACAGGCTTCTCTGGAAACACCATATATTTT
CASSQTGFSGNTIYF
>TRBJ1-1|-|TRBV24-1|many
TGTGCCACCAAAGATACCGCTGAAGCTTTCTTT
CATKDTAEAFF
>TRBJ1-6|-|TRBV7-9|many
TGTGCCAGCAGGGACACAGGGTACTATTCACCCCTCCACTTT
CASRDTGYYSPLHF
>TRBJ2-7|-|TRBV7-9|-
TGTGCCAGCAGCTCAGAGGGGTACGAGCAGTACTTC
CASSSEGYEQYF
>TRBJ2-5|TRBD2|TRBV6-6|-
TGTGCCAGCAGTTACACCTCCGGGACTACGGGGGAGACCCAGTACTTC
CASSYTSGTTGETQYF
>TRBJ1-1|-|TRBV7-9|-
TGTGCCAGCAACGGCCGGAACACTGAAGCTTTCTTT
CASNGRNTEAFF
>TRBJ2-7|-|TRBV19|-
TGTGCCAGTAGTATTGGCTGGGGGGCCTACGAGCAGTACTTC
CASSIGWGAYEQYF
>TRBJ2-2|-|TRBV5-6|few
TGTGCCAGCAGCTTGTTATCGGCCAACACCGGGGAGCTGTTTTTT
CASSLLSANTGELFF
>TRBJ2-7|-|TRBV10-3|many
TGTGCCATCAGTGAGTCAACTGCAGTTAGCTCCTACGAGCAGTACTTC
CAISESTAVSSYEQYF
>TRBJ2-7|-|TRBV7-3|many
TGTGCCAGCAGCTTAACTTGGGGGTCCGAGCAGTACTTC
CASSLTWGSEQYF
>TRBJ2-7|-|TRBV5-1|many
TGCGCCAGCAGCTTGGCCGAGGGTAGCGGCTACGAGCAGTACTTC
CASSLAEGSGYEQYF
>TRBJ2-1|-|TRBV12-3/TRBV12-4|-
TGTGCCAGCAGTATAGGGACAATCAATGAGCAGTTCTTC
CASSIGTINEQFF
>TRBJ1-1|-|TRBV4-3|few
TGCGCCAGCAGCCAAGATCCGGGTTTGAACACTGAAGCTTTCTTT
CASSQDPGLNTEAFF
>TRBJ2-1|-|TRBV7-2|many
TGTGCCAGCAGCTTTGTGTTTAATGAGCAGTTCTTC
CASSFVFNEQFF
>TRBJ2-3|TRBD2|TRBV4-1|many
TGCGCCAGCAGCCGCACGCGTGAGGGACTAGCGGGGAGCACAGATACGCAGTATTTT
CASSRTREGLAGSTDTQYF